A selection of T cell receptor beta chains follows, all from one sample in a study of T-cell memory formation after mild COVID-19. TCRdb re-derived calls from the 5' RACE reads in MiXCR, one entry per CDR3 protein. The sample contains 350,000 to 450,000 distinct CDR3 sequences, less than 25% of which appear only once. The sample was PBMCs or a T cell subset sorted from them (not recorded which). All receptors come from an adult woman who had mild COVID-19 (a few samples of this study predate the infection). Cell type and time point are not known. The CDR3 runs from the conserved cysteine through the conserved F or W. The D gene is left open where the match is weak. Size tells how often a clone was seen (once, few, many) or the class of an expanded clone, and some rows leave it out.

j_call,d_call,v_call,clone_size,cdr3_nt,cdr3_aa
TRBJ2-5,TRBD2,TRBV5-6,.,TGTGCCAGCAGCAGGGGACTATTCGAAGAGACCCAGTACTTC,CASSRGLFEETQYF
TRBJ1-2,.,TRBV30,.,TGTGCCTGGACCTTATCCCGGACAAGAAAGGGCTACACCTTC,CAWTLSRTRKGYTF
TRBJ2-1,.,TRBV4-2,few,TGTGCCAGCAGCCAAGAGTTGCGGGCCACTCCCAATGAGCAGTTCTTC,CASSQELRATPNEQFF
TRBJ2-2,.,TRBV7-7,few,TGTGCTAGCAGCCCCACTCTTTCGAACACCGGGGAGCTGTTTTTT,CASSPTLSNTGELFF
TRBJ2-7,.,TRBV15,.,TGTGCCACCAGCAGAGATCGGAACTACGAGCAGTACTTC,CATSRDRNYEQYF
TRBJ2-3,TRBD1,TRBV18,.,TGTGCCAGCTCACAGAATCCGGGACAGGGGTGGAATACGCAGTATTTT,CASSQNPGQGWNTQYF
TRBJ1-1,.,TRBV18,.,TGTGCCAGCTCACAGTTCGGGGGGAACACTGAAGCTTTCTTT,CASSQFGGNTEAFF
TRBJ2-2,.,TRBV18,.,TGTGCCAGCTCACCACCGGCGGGGTTCGCTCGGAACACCGGGGAGCTGTTTTTT,CASSPPAGFARNTGELFF
TRBJ2-7,.,TRBV11-3,many,TGTGCCAGCAGCTTAGGGATCTCCTACGAGCAGTACTTC,CASSLGISYEQYF
TRBJ1-5,TRBD1,TRBV5-1,many,TGCGCCAGCAGCCCTGGACAGGGTGGCAATCAGCCCCAGCATTTT,CASSPGQGGNQPQHF
TRBJ2-3,.,TRBV20-1,.,TGCAGTGCAAACACAGGTCGAGGCACAGATACGCAGTATTTT,CSANTGRGTDTQYF
TRBJ2-6,.,TRBV18,.,TGTGCCAGCTCACGGGACGTACCGGCTGGGGCCAACGTCCTGACTTTC,CASSRDVPAGANVLTF
TRBJ2-5,.,TRBV9,.,TGTGCCAGCAGCGTAGGACAGCGGATAGAGACCCAGTACTTC,CASSVGQRIETQYF
TRBJ2-5,.,TRBV28,.,TGTGCCAGCAGTTCCGGTTTCAAACTAGGGACCCAGTACTTC,CASSSGFKLGTQYF
TRBJ2-1,TRBD1,TRBV7-2,few,TGTGCCAGCAGCTTATCCGGGACAGTTCTCTACAATGAGCAGTTCTTC,CASSLSGTVLYNEQFF
TRBJ1-2,.,TRBV12-3/TRBV12-4,few,TGTGCCAGCAGAACGACGGGCGGCGGGGGAGGCTACACCTTC,CASRTTGGGGGYTF
TRBJ1-6,.,TRBV3-1,.,TGTGCCAGCAGAACCGGGACCGGTAGTATCTCACCCCTCCACTTT,CASRTGTGSISPLHF
TRBJ1-2,TRBD1,TRBV5-4,few,TGTGCCAGCAGCTTGGGACAGGGATACAACTATGGCTACACCTTC,CASSLGQGYNYGYTF
TRBJ2-7,.,TRBV24-1,once,TGTGCCACCAGTGTTGGGAACGAGCAGTACTTC,CATSVGNEQYF
TRBJ1-1,.,TRBV12-3/TRBV12-4,.,TGTGCCAGCAGCTATGACCGGGGGATCACTGAAGCTTTCTTT,CASSYDRGITEAFF
TRBJ2-2,TRBD2,TRBV7-6,few,TGTGCCAGCACCCAACTAGCGGGGGTGAACACCGGGGAGCTGTTTTTT,CASTQLAGVNTGELFF
TRBJ2-2,.,TRBV7-9,few,TGTGCCAGCAGCTTAGTGTTCAGAACGAACACCGGGGAGCTGTTTTTT,CASSLVFRTNTGELFF
TRBJ1-1,.,TRBV5-1,few,TGCGCCAGCAGCTTGACAACGGGGCCGAACACTGAAGCTTTCTTT,CASSLTTGPNTEAFF
TRBJ2-2,TRBD1,TRBV7-8,few,TGTGCCAGCAGCTCAGGACAGGACTTTCTCACCGGGGAGCTGTTTTTT,CASSSGQDFLTGELFF
TRBJ2-1,.,TRBV24-1,few,TGTGCCACCAGTGATTTCAGAGAGCAGTTCTTC,CATSDFREQFF
TRBJ1-5,.,TRBV7-8,many,TGTGCCAGCAGCTTAGGGACATACAGCAATCAGCCCCAGCATTTT,CASSLGTYSNQPQHF
TRBJ1-1,.,TRBV7-9,few,TGTGCCAGCAGCCCTGGAAGGCCCGCTGAAGCTTTCTTT,CASSPGRPAEAFF
TRBJ2-2,.,TRBV11-2,.,TGTGCCAGCAGCTTAGTCGGGGGCGGGGAGCTGTTTTTT,CASSLVGGGELFF
TRBJ2-3,TRBD2,TRBV7-9,.,TGTGCCAGCAGCTACCGGTCGAACGGGAGGATCCGAGATACGCAGTATTTT,CASSYRSNGRIRDTQYF